A single sample is the source of the 32 T cell receptor beta chains below, sequenced in a study of cytotoxic CD8 clonotypes in ibrutinib-treated CLL. Method: immunoSEQ multiplex PCR; TCRdb's copy keeps in-frame clones and lacks some. Among over 150,000 clones, approximately 68% were seen once, and the ten largest hold 13%. Here the sequenced sample was PBMCs, taken after 24 months of ibrutinib treatment. These receptors came from a human donor with chronic lymphocytic leukemia.

The chain couples TRBV7-8 to TRBJ2-2; 8 positions match TRBD2. The junction had 6 bases not matched to a gene; V was cut back by 2 bases and J by 7 bases. This CDR3 region has 15 residues. Germline V gives CDR1 SGHVS, CDR2 FQNEAQ. The CDR3 protein is CASSLLAGTHGELFF. The CDR3 DNA reads TGTGCCAGCAGCTTATTAGCGGGAACCCACGGGGAGCTGTTTTTT.

The chain has TRBV27 and TRBJ2-1; D not certain. Germline V gene data show CDR1 as MNHEY and CDR2 as SMNVEV (reference sequence). V lost 2 bases to trimming and J lost 7 bases, with 9 bases between them. The CDR3 totals 13 residues. The CDR3 spells CASSLGVGNEQFF. DNA of the CDR3: TGTGCCAGCAGTTTAGGGGTCGGGAATGAGCAGTTCTTC.

As concerns this clone: Other nucleotide sequences from this sample produce the same CDR3. The rearrangement links TRBV15 to TRBJ2-1, with 7 bases fitting TRBD2. The germline V gene has CDR1 LNHNV and CDR2 YYDKDF (reference sequence). With V trimmed by 6 bases and J by 0 bases, 5 bases remained unmatched. There are 15 residues in the CDR3. The CDR3 DNA sequence: TGTGCCACCAGTCGAGGGAGGGACTCCTACAATGAGCAGTTCTTC. Its translation: CATSRGRDSYNEQFF.

The chain employs TRBV4-3 and TRBJ2-1, with D maybe TRBD2 (6 bases). The CDR3 sequence is 17 residues long. The germline V gene encodes CDR1 LGHNA and CDR2 YSLEER. V was cut by 3 bases and J by 3 bases, with 18 bases left in between. The DNA of the CDR3 is TGCGCCAGCAGCCACGAACATAAAATCGGGGGCTACAATGAGCAGTTCTTC. The encoded protein is CASSHEHKIGGYNEQFF.

As for this clone: This sample also contains other DNA sequences that code for the same CDR3. This rearrangement joins TRBV15 to TRBJ2-7; no reliable D call. Germline V gene lookup returns CDR1 LNHNV and CDR2 YYDKDF (reference sequence). The CDR3 extends over 14 amino acids. V dropped 0 bases and J dropped 5 bases, with 11 bases sitting between them. The CDR3 here is CATSRDYLPNEQYF. In DNA, the CDR3 is TGTGCCACCAGCAGAGATTACCTCCCCAACGAGCAGTACTTC.

The chain combines TRBV18 with TRBJ2-5; 14 positions agree with TRBD2. The V segment lost 8 bases and the J segment 1 base; nucleotides outside the gene matches: 15. The CDR3 runs 19 residues. Per germline, CDR1 KGHSH and CDR2 LQKENI. The CDR3 loop reads CASHTTEGLAGVRQETQYF. The CDR3 DNA sequence: TGTGCCAGCCACACAACCGAGGGACTAGCGGGAGTTCGCCAAGAGACCCAGTACTTC.

This chain links TRBV4-1 with TRBJ2-1; D possibly corresponds to TRBD2 (6 bases). V dropped 0 bases and J dropped 9 bases, with 21 bases sitting between them. CDR1 and CDR2 (germline): MGHRA, YSYEKL. CDR3 length: 17 amino acids. The CDR3 DNA reads as TGCGCCAGCAGCCAAGATCCGGTGGGGCGGGGAAGCGGTGAGCAGTTCTTC. Its protein is CASSQDPVGRGSGEQFF.

DNA of the CDR3: TGTGCCAGTAGTCAGGGACAGGCCACCTACAATGAGCAGTTCTTC. The encoded protein is CASSQGQATYNEQFF. The gene calls are TRBV19 and TRBJ2-1; 8 bases fit TRBD1. The CDR3 is made up of 15 amino acids. The V and J ends lost 5 bases and 2 bases, in that order; junction bases with no gene match: 5. Germline V gene data show CDR1 as LNHDA and CDR2 as SQIVND (reference sequence).

The chain employs TRBV2 and TRBJ2-5; 9 bases match TRBD2. The CDR3 has 15 amino acids. Per the germline V gene, CDR1 is SNHLY and CDR2 is FYNNEI. The V gene end was trimmed by 5 bases and the J gene end by 5 bases; junction bases not matched to a gene: 9. The CDR3 loop is CASSSRLAGRETQYF. The DNA of the CDR3 is TGTGCCAGCAGTTCGCGCCTAGCGGGACGGGAGACCCAGTACTTC.

The chain employs TRBV7-9 and TRBJ2-7; D perhaps matches TRBD2 (6 bases). This CDR3 contains 15 residues. Trimming pared 5 bases from V and 0 bases from J, leaving 14 bases between. From germline, CDR1 is SEHNR and CDR2 FQNEAQ (reference sequence). CDR3 protein: CASSADYFSSYEQYF. In DNA, the CDR3 is TGTGCCAGCAGCGCGGACTACTTTAGCTCCTACGAGCAGTACTTC. The full variable domain, with the rest looked up from reference TRBV7-9 and TRBJ2-7, is DTGVSQNPRHKITKRGQNVTFRCDPISEHNRLYWYRQTLGQGPEFLTYFQNEAQLEKSRLLSDRFSAERPKGSFSTLEIQRTEQGDSAMYLCASSADYFSSYEQYFGPGTRLTVT.

The chain has TRBV7-6 and TRBJ2-2, with 10 nucleotides matching TRBD1. The V segment lost 4 bases and the J segment 7 bases; nucleotides outside the gene matches: 12. The CDR3 is 17 residues long. Germline lookup yields CDR1 SGHVS and CDR2 FNYEAQ. CDR3 in amino acids: CASSSPGQGLFGGELFF. DNA of the CDR3: TGTGCCAGCAGCTCTCCGGGACAGGGGTTATTCGGCGGGGAGCTGTTTTTT.

V usage is TRBV2 and J usage is TRBJ2-5; 8 bases agree with TRBD1. Unmatched junction bases numbered 12, after V lost 6 bases and J lost 3 bases. The CDR3 extends over 16 amino acids. The germline V gene has CDR1 SNHLY and CDR2 FYNNEI. The CDR3 DNA sequence: TGTGCCAGCAGAGCCGACTTGACAGGGGCAAAAGAGACCCAGTACTTC. Protein sequence: CASRADLTGAKETQYF.

J is TRBJ2-7 and V is TRBV12-2. TRBV12-2 is classified as a pseudogene. The CDR3 runs to 12 residues. For the CDR3, the DNA is TGTGCAAGTCGCTCCGGCTTGGACGAGCAGTACTTC. Protein: CASRSGLDEQYF.

The V and J genes are TRBV5-6 and TRBJ2-7; D is ambiguous. Germline V gene sequence: CDR1 SGHDT, CDR2 YYEEEE. The CDR3 length is 15 residues. Between the trimmed V and J ends, which lost 2 bases and 4 bases, there was a span of 16 bases. Written as DNA, the CDR3 is TGTGCCAGCAGCTTAGGCGGAGAAGCAGGATACGAGCAGTACTTC. The encoded protein is CASSLGGEAGYEQYF. The full variable domain, rest sourced from reference TRBV5-6 and TRBJ2-7, is DAGVTQSPTHLIKTRGQQVTLRCSPKSGHDTVSWYQQALGQGPQFIFQYYEEEERQRGNFPDRFSGHQFPNYSSELNVNALLLGDSALYLCASSLGGEAGYEQYFGPGTRLTVT.

This chain uses TRBV28 with TRBJ2-3, with D possibly TRBD2 on 5 matching bases. Trimming took off 9 bases at V and 2 bases at J, with 15 bases between the two ends. Germline CDR1 MDHEN, CDR2 SYDVKM. This CDR3 is 14 amino acids long. The CDR3 loop is CASKRVTITDTQYF. CDR3 DNA sequence: TGTGCCAGTAAGAGGGTCACCATCACAGATACGCAGTATTTT.

The rearrangement uses TRBV6-1 and TRBJ2-5; tentative D call: TRBD2 (5 bases). CDR1 and CDR2 (germline): MNHNS, SASEGT. V dropped 6 bases and J dropped 1 base, with 12 bases sitting between them. The length of the CDR3 is 14 residues. The chain's CDR3 is CASSLVARQETQYF. CDR3 bases: TGTGCCAGCAGCTTAGTAGCGCGCCAAGAGACCCAGTACTTC.

The rearrangement uses TRBV7-3 and TRBJ2-2; 12 bases agree with TRBD1. The germline gives CDR1 SGHTA, CDR2 FQGTGA. The CDR3 is made up of 14 amino acids. J gave up 6 bases and V 6 bases, and 2 bases lay outside the gene matches. CDR3 nucleotide sequence: TGTGCCAGCAGTAGGGACAGGGGGCCCGGGGAGCTGTTTTTT. Protein sequence: CASSRDRGPGELFF.

The sample holds a few counts of this clone. V usage is TRBV27 and J usage is TRBJ2-7; D ambiguous. CDR1 is MNHEY, CDR2 SMNVEV, per germline (reference sequence). V was pared by 2 bases and J by 5 bases, with 10 bases between. The CDR3 sequence is 13 residues long. As DNA, the CDR3 is TGTGCCAGCAGTTTAAAGACGTATCACGAGCAGTACTTC. Its translation is CASSLKTYHEQYF.

The sample holds a few counts of this clone. V is TRBV10-3 and J is TRBJ1-2; tentatively, D is TRBD1 (6 bases). CDR3 size: 15 residues. V was shortened by 7 bases and J by 5 bases, with 20 bases between the two germline ends. CDR1 and CDR2 (germline): ENHRY, SYGVKD. The CDR3 reads CAITPATDSTYGYTF. DNA for the CDR3: TGTGCCATCACTCCGGCGACGGACAGTACGTATGGCTACACCTTC.

V and J are TRBV7-9 and TRBJ1-2; D may be TRBD1 (6 bases). The V gene lost 5 bases and the J gene lost 7 bases, with 17 bases spanning the gap. Per germline, CDR1 SEHNR and CDR2 FQNEAQ (reference sequence). This CDR3 is built from 14 residues. The CDR3 here is CASSVNQGPIGYTF. The CDR3 coding sequence is TGTGCCAGCAGCGTCAATCAGGGGCCCATTGGCTACACCTTC.

The chain recombines TRBV18 with TRBJ1-4; 8 bases map to TRBD1. The junction had 3 bases not matched to a gene; V was cut back by 0 bases and J by 6 bases. The CDR3 has 15 residues. CDR1 and CDR2 (germline): KGHSH, LQKENI. In DNA form, the CDR3 reads TGTGCCAGCTCACCACCGGGACAGGAACATGAAAAACTGTTTTTT. Protein sequence: CASSPPGQEHEKLFF.

This clone turned up a few times. The CDR3 DNA sequence: TGTGCCAGCAGCTTAAAGGGCACAGATACGCAGTATTTT. Amino acid sequence: CASSLKGTDTQYF. The chain couples TRBV7-2 to TRBJ2-3; unclear D gene. V was pared by 2 bases and J by 1 base, with 4 bases between. The V gene's germline CDR1 is SGHTA and CDR2 FQGNSA. CDR3 length: 13 residues.

This clone has a handful of counts. The V and J genes are TRBV4-1 and TRBJ2-3, with 10 bases that match TRBD2. Germline CDR1 reads MGHRA; CDR2 reads YSYEKL. CDR3 length: 18 amino acids. The ends lost 3 bases at V and 2 bases at J; junction bases unmatched: 11. The CDR3 DNA is TGCGCCAGCAGCCAGAGTCCGGGACTAGCGTTGCCCACAGATACGCAGTATTTT. Protein product: CASSQSPGLALPTDTQYF.

V is TRBV18 and J is TRBJ2-6; 8 bases map to TRBD1. Per germline, CDR1 KGHSH and CDR2 LQKENI. The CDR3 totals 17 residues. The ends lost 5 bases at V and 2 bases at J; junction bases unmatched: 8. In nucleotides, the CDR3 is TGTGCCAGCTCAGGACAGGGCCCTTTTACTGGGGCCAACGTCCTGACTTTC. Its translation: CASSGQGPFTGANVLTF.

This clone was counted a few times. The chain couples TRBV5-1 to TRBJ2-3; 9 nucleotides align to TRBD2. Trimming at V came to 2 bases and at J to 6 bases, leaving 4 bases not matched to a gene. This CDR3 has 14 amino acids. Germline V gene data show CDR1 as SGHRS and CDR2 as YFSETQ. CDR3 sequence (DNA): TGCGCCAGCAGCTTTAGCGGGAGTCAGGATACGCAGTATTTT. This sequence encodes CASSFSGSQDTQYF.

The rearrangement joins TRBV5-6 to TRBJ2-7; 12 nucleotides match TRBD2. J gave up 3 bases and V 4 bases, and 11 bases lay outside the gene matches. CDR1 is SGHDT, CDR2 YYEEEE, per germline. The CDR3 has 17 amino acids. For the CDR3, the DNA is TGTGCCAGCAGCGTCGGGACTAGCGGGCGGGTCGTCTACGAGCAGTACTTC. This sequence encodes CASSVGTSGRVVYEQYF.

The chain has TRBV18 and TRBJ2-2; 15 nucleotides align to TRBD2. The CDR3 length is 20 residues. Germline V lookup: CDR1 KGHSH, CDR2 LQKENI. With V trimmed by 3 bases and J by 2 bases, 10 bases remained unmatched. The CDR3 coding sequence is TGTGCCAGCTCACCGATAAATGGACTAGCGGGAGGGCCTAACACCGGGGAGCTGTTTTTT. Its translation is CASSPINGLAGGPNTGELFF. Supplemented by reference TRBV18 and TRBJ2-2, the full variable domain reads NAGVMQNPRHLVRRRGQEARLRCSPMKGHSHVYWYRQLPEEGLKFMVYLQKENIIDESGMPKERFSAEFPKEGPSILRIQQVVRGDSAAYFCASSPINGLAGGPNTGELFFGEGSRLTVL.

The CDR3 reads CASSSTTWTQYF. The CDR3 coding sequence is TGTGCCAGCAGTAGTACGACCTGGACCCAGTACTTC. The genes are TRBV6-5 and TRBJ2-5; no definite D call. Per germline, CDR1 MNHEY and CDR2 SVGAGI. V lost 5 bases to trimming and J lost 7 bases, with 11 bases between them. There are 12 residues in the CDR3.

Only a few counts were recorded for this clone. The chain has TRBV7-8 and TRBJ2-3, with D perhaps TRBD1 (5 bases). V gave up 4 bases and J gave up 2 bases, with 10 bases separating them. Per the germline V gene, CDR1 is SGHVS and CDR2 is FQNEAQ. The CDR3 has 14 amino acids. The CDR3 reads CASSWSGSTDTQYF. The CDR3 bases are TGTGCCAGCAGCTGGTCAGGGTCCACAGATACGCAGTATTTT.

The rearrangement joins TRBV9 to TRBJ2-2, with no clear D. The CDR3 spans 11 residues. Germline CDR1 SGDLS, CDR2 YYNGEE. The V end was cut by 3 bases, the J end by 5 bases, with 2 bases between. CDR3 sequence: CASSATGELFF. For the CDR3, the DNA is TGTGCCAGCAGCGCTACCGGGGAGCTGTTTTTT.

This CDR3 reads CASSPGQLTGELFF. The CDR3 DNA sequence: TGTGCCAGCAGCCCGGGACAGCTCACCGGGGAGCTGTTTTTT. The V and J genes are TRBV7-9 and TRBJ2-2; 7 nucleotides align to TRBD1. J was trimmed by 4 bases and V by 5 bases; bases with no gene match: 4. This CDR3 comprises 14 residues. Germline CDR1 is SEHNR and CDR2 is FQNEAQ (reference sequence).

This rearrangement joins TRBV4-3 to TRBJ2-1, with D possibly being TRBD1 or TRBD2 (5 bases each). Germline assignment: CDR1 LGHNA and CDR2 YSLEER. The CDR3 runs to 18 residues. V dropped 0 bases and J dropped 8 bases, with 23 bases sitting between them. CDR3 DNA sequence: TGCGCCAGCAGCCAAGATCAAACTGGGGGTAGGATTTGGTATGAGCAGTTCTTC. This sequence encodes CASSQDQTGGRIWYEQFF.